The 30 T cell receptor beta chains given below trace back to one sample, sequenced in a study of OX40 agonist ivuxolimab in advanced cancers. Sequencing was performed with immunoSEQ multiplex PCR; in TCRdb, only in-frame clones are kept and a portion is missing. The data show around 70,000 clones, around four fifths seen once. Sequencing was performed on CD4+ or CD8+ T cells sorted from blood, taken in a trial of the OX40 agonist ivuxolimab. Receptors originate from an adult with an advanced solid tumor such as melanoma, head and neck, liver or kidney cancer.

The rearrangement uses TRBV5-5 and TRBJ1-3; D is possibly TRBD1 (5 bases). The V gene lost 0 bases and the J gene lost 4 bases, with 5 bases spanning the gap. From germline, CDR1 is SGHKS and CDR2 YYEKEE (reference sequence). There are 13 residues in the CDR3. CDR3: CASSLEGGNTIYF. In DNA, the CDR3 is TGTGCCAGCAGCTTGGAGGGGGGAAACACCATATATTTT.

The V call is TRBV4-1, the J call TRBJ2-2; no reliable D call. The CDR3 covers 15 residues. Trimming took off 0 bases at V and 1 base at J, with 6 bases between the two ends. Germline V gene sequence: CDR1 MGHRA, CDR2 YSYEKL. CDR3 nucleotide sequence: TGCGCCAGCAGCCAAGACCGGGTGAACACCGGGGAGCTGTTTTTT. Its protein product is CASSQDRVNTGELFF.

V and J are TRBV4-1 and TRBJ2-3; D perhaps matches TRBD1 (5 bases). V lost 6 bases and J lost 2, with 21 bases in between. CDR1 and CDR2 from the germline V gene are MGHRA and YSYEKL. This CDR3 has 17 residues. The CDR3 DNA reads TGCGCCAGCAGTCCCTCACACTGGGGCTTACTCACAGATACGCAGTATTTT. Protein product: CASSPSHWGLLTDTQYF.

The chain couples TRBV4-3 to TRBJ1-1; D may be TRBD1 (6 bases). There are 15 residues in the CDR3. Germline lookup yields CDR1 LGHNA and CDR2 YSLEER. Trimming left V 5 bases short and J 0 bases short, with 13 bases between. In DNA, the CDR3 is TGCGCCAGCAGCTACGACAGGATTATGAACACTGAAGCTTTCTTT. Translating gives CASSYDRIMNTEAFF.

V and J are TRBV19 and TRBJ1-2; TRBD1 might be the D (5 bases). Germline V gene data show CDR1 as LNHDA and CDR2 as SQIVND (reference sequence). The length of the CDR3 is 15 residues. V was clipped by 7 bases and J by 6 bases, with 21 bases between them. The CDR3 DNA reads as TGTGCCAGTACCCAGGGTAGGGTGCCCTATAATGGCTACACCTTC. This codes for CASTQGRVPYNGYTF.

The genes are TRBV7-7 and TRBJ2-3; TRBD2 agrees at 7 bases. The junction had 10 bases not matched to a gene; V was cut back by 5 bases and J by 5 bases. The germline gives CDR1 SSHAT, CDR2 FNYEAQ (reference sequence). The CDR3 extends over 15 amino acids. The DNA of the CDR3 is TGTGCCAGCAGCGGCGGACCCCCGGGGGGAGATACGCAGTATTTT. Translated, it gives CASSGGPPGGDTQYF.

This rearrangement joins TRBV11-2 to TRBJ1-1, with 7 bases aligning to TRBD1. After removal of 2 bases from V and 0 bases from J, the junction contained 9 bases not matched to a gene. Germline V gene data show CDR1 as SGHAT and CDR2 as FQNNGV. CDR3 length equals 17 residues. The CDR3 reads CASSLPPDRSLNTEAFF. The CDR3 nucleotides are TGTGCCAGCAGCTTACCCCCGGACAGGTCCTTGAACACTGAAGCTTTCTTT. The whole variable domain, filled in from reference TRBV11-2 and TRBJ1-1, reads EAGVAQSPRYKIIEKRQSVAFWCNPISGHATLYWYQQILGQGPKLLIQFQNNGVVDDSQLPKDRFSAERLKGVDSTLKIQPAKLEDSAVYLCASSLPPDRSLNTEAFFGQGTRLTVV.

The chain links TRBV19 to TRBJ1-5; a possible D gene is TRBD1 (5 bases). Germline CDR1 LNHDA, CDR2 SQIVND (reference sequence). CDR3 length: 15 amino acids. Trimming cost V 3 bases and J 7 bases, with 16 bases left between them. CDR3 bases: TGTGCCAGTAGTATCCAGTCAGGGAAGTGGCAGCCCCAGCATTTT. Translated, it gives CASSIQSGKWQPQHF.

In its sample, this clone was seen once. This chain joins TRBV7-2 and TRBJ2-3; tentatively, D is TRBD1 or TRBD2 (5 bases each). Looked up from germline, CDR1 is SGHTA and CDR2 is FQGNSA. V was cut by 5 bases and J by 4 bases, with 13 bases left in between. The CDR3 extends over 14 amino acids. CDR3 sequence: CASSLGTGPDTQYF. In DNA form, the CDR3 reads TGTGCCAGCAGCCTTGGGACCGGACCAGATACGCAGTATTTT.

The V and J genes are TRBV4-3 and TRBJ2-1; TRBD2 matches at 7 bases. This CDR3 is 15 amino acids long. Losses at the gene ends were 1 base for V and 7 bases for J; bases not matched to a gene: 7. Germline values: CDR1 LGHNA, CDR2 YSLEER. The CDR3: CASSQVRVGGNEQFF. CDR3 bases: TGCGCCAGCAGCCAAGTCCGGGTCGGGGGGAATGAGCAGTTCTTC.

CDR3 DNA: TGTGCCAGCAGCTTTTCCGGGGGGACGCTTAATCAGCCCCAGCATTTT. Translation gives CASSFSGGTLNQPQHF. The rearrangement uses TRBV5-6 and TRBJ1-5, with D possibly TRBD1 on 5 matching bases. V dropped 2 bases and J dropped 4 bases, with 16 bases sitting between them. Germline CDR1 SGHDT, CDR2 YYEEEE. The CDR3 covers 16 residues.

The chain links TRBV14 to TRBJ1-1; D is perhaps TRBD1 (5 bases). The CDR3 consists of 15 residues. Deletions cut 1 base from V and 4 bases from J, with 13 bases between. The V gene's germline CDR1 is SGHDN and CDR2 FVKESK. The CDR3 nucleotides are TGTGCCAGCAGCCAAGGAAGGGGAGGAGGCACTGAAGCTTTCTTT. Protein: CASSQGRGGGTEAFF. The whole variable domain, filled in from reference TRBV14 and TRBJ1-1, reads EAGVTQFPSHSVIEKGQTVTLRCDPISGHDNLYWYRRVMGKEIKFLLHFVKESKQDESGMPNNRFLAERTGGTYSTLKVQPAELEDSGVYFCASSQGRGGGTEAFFGQGTRLTVV.

The chain carries TRBV15 and TRBJ2-1; TRBD2 matches at 8 bases. Germline-derived CDR1 and CDR2 are LNHNV and YYDKDF (reference sequence). The CDR3 is made up of 13 amino acids. V lost 8 bases, J lost 5 bases, and 5 bases stayed unmatched. The CDR3 DNA sequence: TGTGCCACCGGAGCGGGGGACCACAATGAGCAGTTCTTC. It codes for CATGAGDHNEQFF.

The CDR3 loop is CASSPQGTGANQPQHF. The CDR3 DNA is TGTGCCAGCTCACCTCAAGGGACAGGCGCCAATCAGCCCCAGCATTTT. The gene calls are TRBV18 and TRBJ1-5; 8 nucleotides align to TRBD1. CDR3 length: 16 residues. CDR1 and CDR2 (germline): KGHSH, LQKENI. The V segment lost 3 bases and the J segment 3 bases; nucleotides outside the gene matches: 7.

The V and J genes are TRBV19 and TRBJ2-1; the D gene is possibly TRBD1 (6 bases). Germline V gene sequence: CDR1 LNHDA, CDR2 SQIVND (reference sequence). The germline V and J ends were trimmed by 3 bases and 0 bases, with 9 bases remaining between them. The CDR3 length is 15 residues. CDR3 in DNA: TGTGCCAGTAGTATGCAGGGGAACTCCTACAATGAGCAGTTCTTC. This gives the protein CASSMQGNSYNEQFF. Looking up the rest from reference TRBV19 and TRBJ2-1 gives the full variable domain: DGGITQSPKYLFRKEGQNVTLSCEQNLNHDAMYWYRQDPGQGLRLIYYSQIVNDFQKGDIAEGYSVSREKKESFPLTVTSAQKNPTAFYLCASSMQGNSYNEQFFGPGTRLTVL.

V gene TRBV19 combines with J gene TRBJ2-3; D tentatively reads TRBD1 or TRBD2 (5 bases each). Germline lookup yields CDR1 LNHDA and CDR2 SQIVND (reference sequence). The V gene lost 5 bases and the J gene lost 2 bases, with 8 bases spanning the gap. The CDR3 contains 13 residues. CDR3 bases: TGTGCCAGTAGTCGGGACGCCACAGATACGCAGTATTTT. Translating it yields CASSRDATDTQYF.

The CDR3: CASSYGHDIAQYF. In nucleotides, the CDR3 is TGTGCCAGCAGTTACGGACATGATATTGCCCAGTACTTC. The rearrangement links TRBV6-5 to TRBJ2-5; TRBD1 is a possible D gene (5 bases). CDR1 is MNHEY, CDR2 SVGAGI, per germline. This CDR3 spans 13 amino acids. Trimming removed 2 bases at V and 9 bases at J, with 13 bases between.

V and J are TRBV10-3 and TRBJ2-1, with 8 positions matching TRBD2. Losses at the gene ends were 5 bases for V and 0 bases for J; bases not matched to a gene: 6. Germline lookup yields CDR1 ENHRY and CDR2 SYGVKD. This CDR3 is built from 16 residues. The CDR3 protein is CAISSGSLLSYNEQFF. The CDR3 region has the DNA TGTGCCATCAGTAGCGGGAGCCTCCTCTCCTACAATGAGCAGTTCTTC.

J is TRBJ2-1 and V is TRBV18; 9 nucleotides agree with TRBD2. The CDR3 extends over 16 amino acids. Germline V CDR1 and CDR2: KGHSH, LQKENI. V dropped 3 bases and J dropped 7; count of bases not matched to a gene: 10. The CDR3 sequence is CASSPPGGRAENEQFF. CDR3 sequence (DNA): TGTGCCAGCTCACCCCCCGGCGGGAGGGCCGAGAATGAGCAGTTCTTC.

This chain joins TRBV6-1 and TRBJ2-3, with D tentatively TRBD2 (7 bases). Trimming shortened V by 2 bases and J by 5 bases, and 17 bases separated the two germline ends. The CDR3 is made up of 16 amino acids. Germline CDR1 MNHNS, CDR2 SASEGT. The CDR3 coding sequence is TGTGCCAGCAGTGAAATCGGGGGGCCCGCTTTAGATACGCAGTATTTT. It yields the protein CASSEIGGPALDTQYF.

The J gene is TRBJ1-1, the V gene TRBV27; D remains ambiguous. Germline V gene data show CDR1 as MNHEY and CDR2 as SMNVEV (reference sequence). This CDR3 spans 13 amino acids. V was pared by 3 bases and J by 0 bases, with 5 bases between. CDR3 protein: CASSLSMNTEAFF. The CDR3 DNA is TGTGCCAGCAGTTTGTCAATGAACACTGAAGCTTTCTTT.

This chain joins TRBV7-3 and TRBJ2-1; weak D call: TRBD2 (6 bases). V lost 2 bases, J lost 10 bases, and 6 bases lay in between. Looked up from germline, CDR1 is SGHTA and CDR2 is FQGTGA. The CDR3 totals 11 residues. CDR3 loop: CASSLGREQFF. CDR3 coding DNA: TGTGCCAGCAGCTTAGGGAGGGAGCAGTTCTTC. The variable domain in full, completed from reference TRBV7-3 and TRBJ2-1, reads GAGVSQTPSNKVTEKGKYVELRCDPISGHTALYWYRQSLGQGPEFLIYFQGTGAADDSGLPNDRFFAVRPEGSVSTLKIQRTERGDSAVYLCASSLGREQFFGPGTRLTVL.

This clone was picked up one time. The chain is built from TRBV4-2 and TRBJ2-7; 8 bases fit TRBD2. With 0 bases clipped from V and 5 bases from J, the junction kept 15 bases outside the gene matches. This CDR3 comprises 18 residues. The germline gives CDR1 LGHNA, CDR2 YNFKEQ. The CDR3 protein is CASSQDQREIPPFDEQYF. CDR3 nucleotides: TGTGCCAGCAGCCAAGATCAGCGGGAGATCCCCCCCTTTGACGAGCAGTACTTC.

The V gene is TRBV11-2, the J gene TRBJ1-1; possibly TRBD1 for D (6 bases). The ends were cut back, 1 base at V and 6 bases at J, with 15 bases in the middle. The CDR3 has 15 residues. Germline assignment: CDR1 SGHAT and CDR2 FQNNGV. The CDR3 DNA reads TGTGCCAGCAGCTTAGCGGCAGGGGCGGCCGCTGAAGCTTTCTTT. Protein sequence: CASSLAAGAAAEAFF.

V is TRBV7-3 and J is TRBJ2-3; 12 nucleotides match TRBD2. The trim removed 5 bases at V and 0 bases at J, leaving 9 bases unmatched. The CDR3 contains 18 residues. Germline V lookup: CDR1 SGHTA, CDR2 FQGTGA. The CDR3: CASSSSKTSGRSTDTQYF. The CDR3 DNA reads TGTGCCAGCAGCAGCTCAAAAACTAGCGGGAGGAGCACAGATACGCAGTATTTT.

This chain connects TRBV5-1 to TRBJ2-7; 9 positions match TRBD1. V lost 1 base and J lost 3; bases outside the gene matches: 5. This CDR3 contains 15 residues. From germline, CDR1 is SGHRS and CDR2 YFSETQ. DNA for the CDR3: TGCGCCAGCAGCTTGAGGACAGGGGTTGTCTACGAGCAGTACTTC. Protein product: CASSLRTGVVYEQYF.

V gene TRBV7-2 combines with J gene TRBJ2-7; 15 bases agree with TRBD2. The germline gives CDR1 SGHTA, CDR2 FQGNSA. The CDR3 is 18 amino acids. V dropped 5 bases and J dropped 3; count of bases not matched to a gene: 11. The CDR3 spells CASSPGTSGRRVGYEQYF. CDR3 bases: TGTGCCAGCAGCCCCGGGACTAGCGGGAGGAGGGTCGGCTACGAGCAGTACTTC.

The table lists this clone with a few counts. V is TRBV18 and J is TRBJ1-6, with TRBD1 matching 9 bases. Germline loops: CDR1 KGHSH, CDR2 LQKENI. There are 16 residues in the CDR3. V dropped 3 bases and J dropped 5; count of bases not matched to a gene: 5. The CDR3 bases are TGTGCCAGCTCACCCTCCACAGGGGGCGATAATTCACCCCTCCACTTT. Its protein is CASSPSTGGDNSPLHF.

This sequence joins TRBV6-5 and TRBJ2-7, with TRBD1 as a possible D gene (6 bases). The germline V gene has CDR1 MNHEY and CDR2 SVGAGI. V was shortened by 7 bases and J by 6 bases, with 19 bases between the two germline ends. CDR3 size: 14 residues. CDR3 region: CASIGQSARSEQYF. CDR3 sequence (DNA): TGTGCCAGCATAGGACAGTCAGCTAGGTCCGAGCAGTACTTC.

CDR3 sequence reads: CASRASSAPYNEQFF. CDR3 sequence (DNA): TGTGCCAGCAGGGCGTCTAGCGCTCCCTACAATGAGCAGTTCTTC. This chain joins TRBV6-5 and TRBJ2-1, with a possible D match to TRBD2 (6 bases). CDR3 length: 15 amino acids. V shed 6 bases and J shed 2 bases, with 14 bases lying between them. Germline V gives CDR1 MNHEY, CDR2 SVGAGI.